The 5 T cell receptor beta chains in this list originate from one sample, sequenced in a study of glioma-infiltrating T cells after dendritic cell vaccination. Measured with immunoSEQ multiplex PCR; TCRdb has only the in-frame clones, and not every one. The data show around 21,000 clones, 79% seen once. Sequenced material: blood, taken before dendritic cell vaccination. Receptor source: a human donor with glioblastoma.

This chain's CDR3 is CASSFGTANYGYTF. In DNA, the CDR3 is TGTGCCAGCAGCTTCGGGACAGCTAACTATGGCTACACCTTC. The V call is TRBV5-5, the J call TRBJ1-2, with 7 bases that match TRBD1. The germline V gene has CDR1 SGHKS and CDR2 YYEKEE (reference sequence). The CDR3 covers 14 residues. With V trimmed by 2 bases and J by 0 bases, 1 base remained unmatched.

The CDR3 protein is CASSLEGYEQYF. In nucleotides, the CDR3 is TGTGCCAGCAGTCTGGAGGGGTACGAGCAGTACTTC. The chain has TRBV6-6 and TRBJ2-7; a possible D gene is TRBD2 (6 bases). The ends were cut back, 5 bases at V and 4 bases at J, with 9 bases in the middle. Per germline, CDR1 MNHNY and CDR2 SVGAGI (reference sequence). This CDR3 has 12 residues.

In its sample, this clone was seen a few times. V is TRBV29-1 and J is TRBJ2-2; D uncertain. CDR1 SQVTM and CDR2 ANQGSEA come from the germline V gene. With 0 bases removed from V and 3 bases from J, the gap between germline ends came to 8 bases. CDR3 size: 14 residues. CDR3 DNA: TGCAGCGTTGAAGATAGTTATGACACCGGGGAGCTGTTTTTT. Protein product: CSVEDSYDTGELFF.

The chain has TRBV27 and TRBJ2-3; D is possibly TRBD2 (6 bases). Trimming stripped 4 bases from V and 3 bases from J, with 20 bases between. Germline assignment: CDR1 MNHEY and CDR2 SMNVEV (reference sequence). The CDR3 extends over 17 amino acids. The CDR3, as DNA: TGTGCCAGCAGTTCTCCCCTTACGAAGGGGAGGACAGATACGCAGTATTTT. This gives the protein CASSSPLTKGRTDTQYF.

The V call is TRBV28, the J call TRBJ2-1; 13 nucleotides line up with TRBD2. The CDR3 is 16 residues long. From germline, CDR1 is MDHEN and CDR2 SYDVKM. Losses at the gene ends were 8 bases for V and 5 bases for J; bases not matched to a gene: 9. The CDR3 here is CASPPIGLAGDNEQFF. The CDR3 DNA is TGTGCCAGCCCCCCGATAGGACTAGCGGGAGACAATGAGCAGTTCTTC.